A selection of T cell receptor beta chains follows, all from one sample in a study of T cell responses to AZD1222 COVID-19 vaccine. Generated by immunoSEQ multiplex PCR, the TCRdb table keeps only in-frame clones and is missing some. The sample consists of about 150,000 clones, under 95% of them appearing once. The sequences come from peripheral blood, collected on day 0 of AZD1222 vaccination. Receptors were obtained from an adult in good health. CDR3s include the opening cysteine and the closing phenylalanine or tryptophan. A D gene is named only where the DNA matches it firmly. A clone size is listed for some rows: how often the clone was seen (once, few, many), or a class if it is expanded.

CDR3 protein	CDR3 DNA	V gene	D gene	CDR3 length	J gene	clone size
CASSLGSAGRTEAFF	TGTGCCAGCAGCTTAGGGAGCGCCGGACGGACTGAAGCTTTCTTT	TRBV7-2	NA	15	TRBJ1-1	NA
CASSELRNTQYF	TGTGCCAGCAGCGAGCTACGGAATACGCAGTATTTT	TRBV13	NA	12	TRBJ2-3	NA
CASGPGYNEKLFF	TGTGCCAGTGGGCCGGGGTACAATGAAAAACTGTTTTTT	TRBV19	NA	13	TRBJ1-4	NA
CASSRAGANYGYTF	TGTGCCAGCAGTCGGGCAGGGGCTAACTATGGCTACACCTTC	TRBV27	NA	14	TRBJ1-2	NA
CASTLLIGGANYGYTF	TGTGCCAGCACCCTCCTGATTGGAGGTGCCAACTATGGCTACACCTTC	TRBV7-9	NA	16	TRBJ1-2	NA
CASSYSFIIGTEAFF	TGTGCCAGCAGTTACTCGTTCATCATTGGCACTGAAGCTTTCTTT	TRBV6-5	NA	15	TRBJ1-1	NA
CASSLFAAGNTEAFF	TGTGCCAGCAGTTTATTCGCAGCGGGGAACACTGAAGCTTTCTTT	TRBV27	NA	15	TRBJ1-1	once
CASSPGLAGELFF	TGCGCCAGCAGCCCTGGACTAGCCGGGGAGCTGTTTTTT	TRBV5-1	TRBD2	13	TRBJ2-2	NA
CASSSINEQFF	TGTGCCAGCAGCTCCATCAATGAGCAGTTCTTC	TRBV5-4	NA	11	TRBJ2-1	NA
CASSKLMRQKGFFAKNIQYF	TGTGCCAGCAGCAAACTGATGCGGCAGAAGGGTTTTTTCGCCAAAAACATTCAGTACTTC	TRBV21-1	NA	20	TRBJ2-4	NA
CASSLGTGGDYTF	TGTGCCAGCAGCTTGGGGACAGGGGGCGACTACACCTTC	TRBV5-5	TRBD1	13	TRBJ1-2	NA
CASSLGGTTYNEQFF	TGCGCCAGCAGCTTGGGTGGGACTACCTACAATGAGCAGTTCTTC	TRBV5-1	TRBD2	15	TRBJ2-1	NA
CASKKEGQETQYF	TGTGCCAGCAAGAAGGAAGGGCAAGAGACCCAGTACTTC	TRBV5-6	NA	13	TRBJ2-5	NA
CAWRGQGGEQYF	TGTGCCTGGAGGGGTCAGGGAGGCGAGCAGTACTTC	TRBV30	NA	12	TRBJ2-7	NA
CASSPGQGRYGYTF	TGTGCCAGCAGCCCGGGACAGGGTCGCTATGGCTACACCTTC	TRBV28	TRBD1	14	TRBJ1-2	NA
CASSLEWGTEAFF	TGTGCCAGCAGCTTAGAGTGGGGCACTGAAGCTTTCTTT	TRBV13	NA	13	TRBJ1-1	NA
CASSLEGNWGTEAFF	TGCGCCAGCAGCTTGGAAGGCAATTGGGGCACTGAAGCTTTCTTT	TRBV5-1	NA	15	TRBJ1-1	NA
CASRRQGRNNEQFF	TGTGCCAGCCGAAGACAGGGACGAAACAATGAGCAGTTCTTC	TRBV27	TRBD1	14	TRBJ2-1	NA
CSVEGAAGAYEQYF	TGCAGCGTTGAAGGGGCGGCAGGCGCCTACGAGCAGTACTTC	TRBV29-1	NA	14	TRBJ2-7	NA
CASSLMGVQYF	TGTGCCAGCAGTTTAATGGGCGTGCAGTACTTC	TRBV12-3/TRBV12-4	NA	11	TRBJ2-7	few
CASASSRGLPSYEQYF	TGTGCCAGCGCCTCGTCTAGGGGACTCCCATCCTACGAGCAGTACTTC	TRBV7-9	NA	16	TRBJ2-7	few
CASSTGRTGLRNYGYTF	TGTGCCAGCAGCACGGGTCGTACAGGGCTTCGGAACTATGGCTACACCTTC	TRBV5-6	NA	17	TRBJ1-2	NA
CATSRYGDYEQYF	TGTGCCACCAGCCGCTACGGGGACTACGAGCAGTACTTC	TRBV15	NA	13	TRBJ2-7	NA
CASSPTGGMGVDTQYF	TGTGCCAGCAGTCCGACAGGGGGGATGGGAGTAGATACGCAGTATTTT	TRBV27	TRBD1	16	TRBJ2-3	NA
CASSRTRVTEAFF	TGTGCCAGCAGCCGCACCAGGGTCACTGAAGCTTTCTTT	TRBV3-1/TRBV3-2	NA	13	TRBJ1-1	NA
CASSFKLKGTEAFF	TGTGCCAGCAGCTTTAAGCTAAAGGGGACTGAAGCTTTCTTT	TRBV7-2	NA	14	TRBJ1-1	NA
CASSQVGIQGMHEAFF	TGCGCCAGCAGCCAAGTCGGGATTCAGGGAATGCACGAAGCTTTCTTT	TRBV4-3	NA	16	TRBJ1-1	NA
CASSLEGHQPQHF	TGCGCCAGCAGCTTGGAAGGGCATCAGCCCCAGCATTTT	TRBV5-1	NA	13	TRBJ1-5	NA
CASSRDRGPETQYF	TGTGCCAGCTCACGGGACAGGGGGCCAGAGACCCAGTACTTC	TRBV18	TRBD1	14	TRBJ2-5	NA
CASTLQGAGEQYF	TGTGCCAGCACCCTACAGGGGGCCGGCGAGCAGTACTTC	TRBV16	TRBD1	13	TRBJ2-7	NA
CASSGTSSYEQYF	TGCGCCAGCAGCGGGACTAGCAGCTACGAGCAGTACTTC	TRBV10-1	TRBD2	13	TRBJ2-7	NA
CASSVTDSGNTIYF	TGTGCCAGCAGCGTTACAGACTCTGGAAACACCATATATTTT	TRBV9	NA	14	TRBJ1-3	NA
CASTRYRDTEAFF	TGTGCCAGTACTCGCTATAGAGACACTGAAGCTTTCTTT	TRBV19	NA	13	TRBJ1-1	NA
CASSSNRVTYEQYF	TGTGCCAGCAGCTCAAACAGGGTTACCTACGAGCAGTACTTC	TRBV7-2	NA	14	TRBJ2-7	NA
CASSQDLVTDTQYF	TGCGCCAGCAGCCAAGACTTGGTTACAGATACGCAGTATTTT	TRBV4-3	NA	14	TRBJ2-3	NA
CAISARQGATGELFF	TGTGCCATCAGTGCTCGACAGGGGGCGACCGGGGAGCTGTTTTTT	TRBV10-3	TRBD1	15	TRBJ2-2	NA
CSVHFATGELFF	TGCAGCGTTCATTTTGCCACCGGGGAGCTGTTTTTT	TRBV29-1	NA	12	TRBJ2-2	NA
CSASGSNQPQHF	TGCAGTGCTAGTGGCAGCAATCAGCCCCAGCATTTT	TRBV20-1	NA	12	TRBJ1-5	NA
CASSFGVRTAAFF	TGTGCCAGCAGCTTTGGGGTAAGGACGGCGGCTTTCTTT	TRBV5-8	NA	13	TRBJ1-1	NA
CASSPGFTGDTEAFF	TGTGCCAGCAGCCCGGGATTCACTGGGGACACTGAAGCTTTCTTT	TRBV6-5	NA	15	TRBJ1-1	NA
CASSWNTYEQYF	TGTGCCAGCAGCTGGAACACCTACGAGCAGTACTTC	TRBV5-4	NA	12	TRBJ2-7	NA
CASTLGKTGRAYEQYF	TGTGCCAGCACCCTGGGGAAGACAGGGAGGGCCTACGAGCAGTACTTC	TRBV11-1	NA	16	TRBJ2-7	once